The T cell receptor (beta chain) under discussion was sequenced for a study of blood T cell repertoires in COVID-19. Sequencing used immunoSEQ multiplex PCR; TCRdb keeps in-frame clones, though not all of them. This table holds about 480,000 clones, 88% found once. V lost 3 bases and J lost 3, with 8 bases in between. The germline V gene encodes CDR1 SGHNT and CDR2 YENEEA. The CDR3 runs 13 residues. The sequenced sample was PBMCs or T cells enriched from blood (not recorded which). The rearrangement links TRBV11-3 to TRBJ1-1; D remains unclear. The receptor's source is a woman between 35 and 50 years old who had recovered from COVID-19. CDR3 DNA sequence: TGTGCCAGCAGCTTCGAGAGGGACACTGAAGCTTTCTTT. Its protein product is CASSFERDTEAFF.